This TCR beta chain was found in a study of cytomegalovirus exposure and HLA in healthy donors. General study results and limits: Versus the approximately 670-donor mean, an Asian-associated ancestry cluster reportedly showed fewer N-insertions in a later analysis. Prediction of most subjects' HLA-A and HLA-B alleles by TCR beta sequences was reportedly accurate.

The PCR used 60 Vbeta and 13 Jbeta primers. TCRdb keeps only in-frame clones here, not all; method: immunoSEQ multiplex PCR. The sample has 140,000 to 150,000 clones, roughly 65% seen once. Points on this clone: Its antigen remains unidentified.

The sequenced sample consisted of PBMCs. This clonotype was obtained from a man in his sixties in good health and CMV-seronegative.

CDR3: CASSPRRGEYYEQYF. In nucleotides, the CDR3 is TGTGCCAGCAGCCCGCGCCGGGGGGAGTACTACGAGCAGTACTTC. The chain carries TRBV5-4 and TRBJ2-7, with 7 bases lining up with TRBD2. The length of the CDR3 is 15 residues. CDR1 and CDR2 from the germline V gene are SGHNT and YYREEE (reference sequence). Trimming removed 4 bases from V and 3 bases from J; junction bases left unmatched: 10.